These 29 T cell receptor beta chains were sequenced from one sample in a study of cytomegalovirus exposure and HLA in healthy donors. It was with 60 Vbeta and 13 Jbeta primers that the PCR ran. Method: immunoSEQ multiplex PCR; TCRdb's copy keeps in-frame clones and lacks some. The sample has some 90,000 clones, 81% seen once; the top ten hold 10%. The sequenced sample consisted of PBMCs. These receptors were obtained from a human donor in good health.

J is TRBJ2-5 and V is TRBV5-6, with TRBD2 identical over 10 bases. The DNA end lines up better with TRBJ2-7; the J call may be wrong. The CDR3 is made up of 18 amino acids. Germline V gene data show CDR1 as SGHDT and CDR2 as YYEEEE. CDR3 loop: CASTAPGGSGGASYEQYF. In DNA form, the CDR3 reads TGTGCCAGCACTGCCCCCGGAGGGAGCGGGGGGGCCTCCTACGAGCAGTACTTC.

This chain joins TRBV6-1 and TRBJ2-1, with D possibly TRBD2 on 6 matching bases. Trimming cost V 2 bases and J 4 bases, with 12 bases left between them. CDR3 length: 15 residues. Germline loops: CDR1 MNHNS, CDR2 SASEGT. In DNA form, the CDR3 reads TGTGCCAGCAGTGAACTGGGCGGGACGTACAATGAGCAGTTCTTC. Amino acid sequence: CASSELGGTYNEQFF.

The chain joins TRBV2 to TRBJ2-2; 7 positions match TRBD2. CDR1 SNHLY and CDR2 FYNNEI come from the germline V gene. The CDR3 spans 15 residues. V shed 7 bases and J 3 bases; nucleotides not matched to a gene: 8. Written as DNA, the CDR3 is TGTGCCAGCAAGCCGAGGGAGGGTGACACCGGGGAGCTGTTTTTT. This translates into CASKPREGDTGELFF. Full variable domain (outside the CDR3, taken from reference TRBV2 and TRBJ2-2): EPEVTQTPSHQVTQMGQEVILRCVPISNHLYFYWYRQILGQKVEFLVSFYNNEISEKSEIFDDQFSVERPDGSNFTLKIRSTKLEDSAMYFCASKPREGDTGELFFGEGSRLTVL.

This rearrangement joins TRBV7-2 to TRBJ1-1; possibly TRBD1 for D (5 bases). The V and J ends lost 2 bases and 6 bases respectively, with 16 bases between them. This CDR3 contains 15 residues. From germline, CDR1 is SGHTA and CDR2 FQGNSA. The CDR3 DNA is TGTGCCAGCAGCTTAAACGGCAGGGTGTCTTCTGAAGCTTTCTTT. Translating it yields CASSLNGRVSSEAFF.

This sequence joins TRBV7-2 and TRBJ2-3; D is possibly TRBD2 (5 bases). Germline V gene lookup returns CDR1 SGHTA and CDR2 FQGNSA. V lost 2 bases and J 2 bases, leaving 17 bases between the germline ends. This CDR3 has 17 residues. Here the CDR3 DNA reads TGTGCCAGCAGCTTATTGCCCGGCAGCGGAGCCACAGATACGCAGTATTTT. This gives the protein CASSLLPGSGATDTQYF.

CDR3 nucleotides: TGTGCCAGTAGTACCAGATACCACAGGGACCATGAGCAGTTCTTC. Amino acid sequence: CASSTRYHRDHEQFF. The chain has TRBV19 and TRBJ2-1; perhaps TRBD1 as D (6 bases). Germline loops: CDR1 LNHDA, CDR2 SQIVND (reference sequence). Trimming removed 4 bases at V and 8 bases at J, with 18 bases between. The CDR3 length is 15 residues. The full variable domain, with the rest looked up from reference TRBV19 and TRBJ2-1, is DGGITQSPKYLFRKEGQNVTLSCEQNLNHDAMYWYRQDPGQGLRLIYYSQIVNDFQKGDIAEGYSVSREKKESFPLTVTSAQKNPTAFYLCASSTRYHRDHEQFFGPGTRLTVL.

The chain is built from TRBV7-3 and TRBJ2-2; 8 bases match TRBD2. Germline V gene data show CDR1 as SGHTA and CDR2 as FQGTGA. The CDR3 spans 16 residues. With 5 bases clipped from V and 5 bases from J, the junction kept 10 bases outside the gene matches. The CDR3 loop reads CASSPQTSAQTGELFF. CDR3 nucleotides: TGTGCCAGCAGCCCTCAGACTAGCGCGCAGACCGGGGAGCTGTTTTTT.

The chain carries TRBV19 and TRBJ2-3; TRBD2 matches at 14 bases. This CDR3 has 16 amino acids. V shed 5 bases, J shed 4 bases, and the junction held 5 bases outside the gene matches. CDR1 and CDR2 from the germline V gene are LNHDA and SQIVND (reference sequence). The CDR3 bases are TGTGCCAGTAGTTCGGGACTAGCGGGAGTTCCAGATACGCAGTATTTT. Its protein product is CASSSGLAGVPDTQYF.

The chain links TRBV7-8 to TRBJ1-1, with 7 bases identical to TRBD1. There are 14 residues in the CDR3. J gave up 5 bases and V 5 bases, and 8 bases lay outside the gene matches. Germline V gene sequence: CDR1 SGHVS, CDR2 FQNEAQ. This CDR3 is CASSTRTGWTEAFF. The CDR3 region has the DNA TGTGCCAGCAGCACCCGGACAGGTTGGACTGAAGCTTTCTTT.

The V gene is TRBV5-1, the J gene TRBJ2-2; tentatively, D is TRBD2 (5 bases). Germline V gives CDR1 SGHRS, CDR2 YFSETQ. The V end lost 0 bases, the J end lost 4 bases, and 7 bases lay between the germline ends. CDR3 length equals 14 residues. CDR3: CASSLVAGTGELFF. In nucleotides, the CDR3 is TGCGCCAGCAGCTTGGTGGCGGGCACCGGGGAGCTGTTTTTT.

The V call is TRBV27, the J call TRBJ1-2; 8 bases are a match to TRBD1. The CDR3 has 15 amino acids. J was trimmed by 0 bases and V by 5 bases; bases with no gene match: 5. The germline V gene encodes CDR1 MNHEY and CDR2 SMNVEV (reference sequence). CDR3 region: CASSGGQGANYGYTF. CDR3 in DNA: TGTGCCAGCAGTGGAGGACAGGGAGCTAACTATGGCTACACCTTC.

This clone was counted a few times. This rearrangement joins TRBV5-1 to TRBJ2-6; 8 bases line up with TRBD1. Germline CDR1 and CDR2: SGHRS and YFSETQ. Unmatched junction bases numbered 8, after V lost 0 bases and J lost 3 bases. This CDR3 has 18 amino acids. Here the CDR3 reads CASSLDLDRVGGANVLTF. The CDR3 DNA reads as TGCGCCAGCAGCTTGGATCTGGACAGGGTTGGTGGGGCCAACGTCCTGACTTTC.

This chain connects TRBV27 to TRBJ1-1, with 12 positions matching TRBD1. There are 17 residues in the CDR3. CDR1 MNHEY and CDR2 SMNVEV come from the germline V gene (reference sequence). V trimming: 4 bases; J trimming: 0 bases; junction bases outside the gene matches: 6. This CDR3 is CASSSGTGGWVNTEAFF. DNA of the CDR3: TGTGCCAGCAGTTCCGGGACAGGGGGCTGGGTGAACACTGAAGCTTTCTTT.

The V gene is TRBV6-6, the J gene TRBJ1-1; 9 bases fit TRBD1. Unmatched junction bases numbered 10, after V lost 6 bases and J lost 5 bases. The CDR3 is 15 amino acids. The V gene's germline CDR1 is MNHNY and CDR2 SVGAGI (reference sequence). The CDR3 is CASRIDSTGGTEAFF. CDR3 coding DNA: TGTGCCAGCAGGATTGACTCGACAGGGGGTACTGAAGCTTTCTTT.

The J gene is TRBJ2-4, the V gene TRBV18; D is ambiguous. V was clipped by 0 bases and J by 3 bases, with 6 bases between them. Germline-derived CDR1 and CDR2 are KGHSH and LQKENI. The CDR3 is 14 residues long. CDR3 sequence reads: CASSPPIVKNIQYF. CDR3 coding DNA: TGTGCCAGCTCACCACCCATAGTCAAAAACATTCAGTACTTC.

CDR3: CSAVRTGGGLNEQFF. The CDR3 DNA is TGCAGCGCCGTCAGGACAGGGGGGGGTCTGAATGAGCAGTTCTTC. This chain connects TRBV29-1 to TRBJ2-1; TRBD1 matches 10 bases. This CDR3 has 15 amino acids. Germline CDR1 SQVTM, CDR2 ANQGSEA. V shed 7 bases and J 7 bases; nucleotides not matched to a gene: 13.

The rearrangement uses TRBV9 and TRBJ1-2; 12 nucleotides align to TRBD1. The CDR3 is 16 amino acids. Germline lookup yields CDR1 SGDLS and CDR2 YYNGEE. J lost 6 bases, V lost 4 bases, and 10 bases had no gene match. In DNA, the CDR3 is TGTGCCAGCAGCCTAAGGGACAGGGGGCTCGATAATGGCTACACCTTC. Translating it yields CASSLRDRGLDNGYTF. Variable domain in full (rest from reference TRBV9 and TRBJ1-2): DSGVTQTPKHLITATGQRVTLRCSPRSGDLSVYWYQQSLDQGLQFLIQYYNGEERAKGNILERFSAQQFPDLHSELNLSSLELGDSALYFCASSLRDRGLDNGYTFGSGTRLTVV.

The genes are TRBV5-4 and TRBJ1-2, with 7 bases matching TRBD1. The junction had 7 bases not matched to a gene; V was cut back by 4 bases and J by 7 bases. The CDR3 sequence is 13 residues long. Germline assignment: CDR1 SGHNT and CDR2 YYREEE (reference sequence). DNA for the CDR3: TGTGCCAGCAGCAACGACAGGGAACCTGGCTACACCTTC. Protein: CASSNDREPGYTF.

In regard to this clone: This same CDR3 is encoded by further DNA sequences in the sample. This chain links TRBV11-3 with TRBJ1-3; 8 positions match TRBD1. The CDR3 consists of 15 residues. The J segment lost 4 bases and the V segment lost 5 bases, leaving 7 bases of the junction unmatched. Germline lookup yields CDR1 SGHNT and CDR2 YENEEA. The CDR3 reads CASSPGQGPGNTIYF. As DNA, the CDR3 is TGTGCCAGCAGCCCAGGACAGGGTCCGGGAAACACCATATATTTT.

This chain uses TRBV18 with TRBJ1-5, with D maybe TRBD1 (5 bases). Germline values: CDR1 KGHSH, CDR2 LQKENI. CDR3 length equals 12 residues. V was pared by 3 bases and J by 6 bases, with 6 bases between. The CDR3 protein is CASSPGGQPQHF. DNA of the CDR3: TGTGCCAGCTCACCGGGGGGTCAGCCCCAGCATTTT.

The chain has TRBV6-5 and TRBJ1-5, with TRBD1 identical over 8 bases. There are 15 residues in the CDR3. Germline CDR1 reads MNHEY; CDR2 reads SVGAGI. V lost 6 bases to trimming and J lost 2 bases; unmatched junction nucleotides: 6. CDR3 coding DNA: TGTGCCAGCAGCAGAACAGGGGGTGGCAATCAGCCCCAGCATTTT. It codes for CASSRTGGGNQPQHF.

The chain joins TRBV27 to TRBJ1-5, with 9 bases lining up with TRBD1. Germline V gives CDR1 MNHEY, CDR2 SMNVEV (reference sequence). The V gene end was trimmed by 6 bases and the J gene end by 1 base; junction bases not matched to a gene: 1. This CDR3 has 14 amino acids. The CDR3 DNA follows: TGTGCCAGCAGAGGGACAGGGAGCAATCAGCCCCAGCATTTT. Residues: CASRGTGSNQPQHF.

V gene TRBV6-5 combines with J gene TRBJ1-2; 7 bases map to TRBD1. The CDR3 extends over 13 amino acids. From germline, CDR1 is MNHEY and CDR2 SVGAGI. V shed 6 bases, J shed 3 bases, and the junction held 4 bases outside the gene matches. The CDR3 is CASREGGYYGYTF. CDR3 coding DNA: TGTGCCAGCAGGGAAGGGGGCTACTATGGCTACACCTTC.

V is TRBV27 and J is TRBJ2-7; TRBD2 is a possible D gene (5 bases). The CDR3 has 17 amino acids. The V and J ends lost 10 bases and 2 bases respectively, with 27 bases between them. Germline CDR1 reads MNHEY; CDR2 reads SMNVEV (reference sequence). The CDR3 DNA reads TGTGCCACCGCCCCCCAACCAGGCCGACTGACTACCTACGAGCAGTACTTC. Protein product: CATAPQPGRLTTYEQYF.

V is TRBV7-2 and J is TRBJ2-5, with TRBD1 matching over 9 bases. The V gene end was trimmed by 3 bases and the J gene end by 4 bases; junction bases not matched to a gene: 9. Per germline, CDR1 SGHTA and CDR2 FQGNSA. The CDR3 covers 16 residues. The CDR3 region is CASSFTGTGPRETQYF. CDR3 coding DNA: TGTGCCAGCAGCTTCACCGGGACAGGGCCCCGAGAGACCCAGTACTTC.

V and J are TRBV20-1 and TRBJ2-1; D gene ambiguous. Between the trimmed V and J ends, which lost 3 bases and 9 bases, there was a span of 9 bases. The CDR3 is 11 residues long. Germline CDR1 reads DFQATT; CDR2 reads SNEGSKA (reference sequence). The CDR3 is CSARPAVEQFF. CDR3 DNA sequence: TGCAGTGCTAGGCCGGCGGTTGAGCAGTTCTTC.

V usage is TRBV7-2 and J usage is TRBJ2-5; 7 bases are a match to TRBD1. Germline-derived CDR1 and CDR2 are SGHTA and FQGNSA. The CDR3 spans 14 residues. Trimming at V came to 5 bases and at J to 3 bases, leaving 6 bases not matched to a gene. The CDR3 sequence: CASSPRQGKETQYF. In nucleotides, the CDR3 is TGTGCCAGCAGCCCAAGACAGGGCAAAGAGACCCAGTACTTC.

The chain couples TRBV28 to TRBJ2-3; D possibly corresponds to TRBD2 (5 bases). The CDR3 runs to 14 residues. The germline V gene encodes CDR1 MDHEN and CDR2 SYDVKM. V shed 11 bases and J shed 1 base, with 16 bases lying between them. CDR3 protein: CAVFEGTGTDTQYF. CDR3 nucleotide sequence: TGTGCCGTGTTTGAGGGTACGGGCACAGATACGCAGTATTTT.

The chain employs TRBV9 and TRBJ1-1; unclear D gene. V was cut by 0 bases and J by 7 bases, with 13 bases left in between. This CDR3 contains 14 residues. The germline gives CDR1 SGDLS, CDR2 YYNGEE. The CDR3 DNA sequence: TGTGCCAGCAGCGTAGTCGGCTTTGCGGATGAAGCTTTCTTT. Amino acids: CASSVVGFADEAFF. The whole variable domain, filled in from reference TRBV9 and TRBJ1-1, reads DSGVTQTPKHLITATGQRVTLRCSPRSGDLSVYWYQQSLDQGLQFLIQYYNGEERAKGNILERFSAQQFPDLHSELNLSSLELGDSALYFCASSVVGFADEAFFGQGTRLTVV.